Given below is one TCR beta chain in context. Its antigen is still unknown. The data were produced by immunoSEQ multiplex PCR, yet TCRdb's version contains in-frame clones alone and is incomplete. The sample includes 25,000 to 30,000 clones, about 90% of them seen just once. The source of the sample is a study of T cell responses to AZD1222 COVID-19 vaccine. Germline V gene data show CDR1 as SGHRS and CDR2 as YFSETQ. V gave up 3 bases and J gave up 3 bases, with 12 bases separating them. The CDR3 covers 14 residues. Findings and limits, study-wide: Breadth and depth of Spike-specific TCRs rose after two AZD1222 doses.

The receptor's source is an adult who received the AZD1222 COVID-19 vaccine. The J gene is TRBJ1-2, the V gene TRBV5-1; tentatively, D is TRBD1 (5 bases). The sample consisted of peripheral blood, taken 28 days after the second AZD1222 dose. CDR3 sequence: CASSSAGGDYGYTF. CDR3 coding DNA: TGCGCCAGCAGCTCGGCCGGGGGTGACTATGGCTACACCTTC.